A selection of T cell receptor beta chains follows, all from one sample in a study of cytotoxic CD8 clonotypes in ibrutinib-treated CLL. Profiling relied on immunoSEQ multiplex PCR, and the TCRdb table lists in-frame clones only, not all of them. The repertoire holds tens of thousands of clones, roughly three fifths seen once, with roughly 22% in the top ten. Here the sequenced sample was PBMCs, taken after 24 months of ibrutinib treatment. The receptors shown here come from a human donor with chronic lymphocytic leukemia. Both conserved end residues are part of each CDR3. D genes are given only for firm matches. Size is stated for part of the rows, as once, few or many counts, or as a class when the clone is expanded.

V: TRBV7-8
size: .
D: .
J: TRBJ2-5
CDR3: CASSVKDSPETQYF
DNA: TGTGCCAGCAGCGTAAAAGACAGCCCGGAGACCCAGTACTTC

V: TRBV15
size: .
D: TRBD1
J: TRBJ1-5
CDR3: CATSGGTARNQPQHF
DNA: TGTGCCACCTCGGGCGGGACAGCGAGAAATCAGCCCCAGCATTTT

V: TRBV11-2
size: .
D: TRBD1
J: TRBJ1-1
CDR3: CASSFDRGLEAFF
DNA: TGTGCCAGCAGCTTTGACAGGGGACTTGAAGCTTTCTTT

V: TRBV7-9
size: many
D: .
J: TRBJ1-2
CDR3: CASSLVAIHGYTF
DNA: TGTGCCAGCAGCTTAGTGGCAATCCATGGCTACACCTTC

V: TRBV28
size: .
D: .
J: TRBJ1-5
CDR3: CATLSGGVGNQPQHF
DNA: TGTGCCACCCTTTCTGGGGGCGTAGGCAATCAGCCCCAGCATTTT

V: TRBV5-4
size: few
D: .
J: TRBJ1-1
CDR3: CASSLDRNTEAFF
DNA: TGTGCCAGCAGCTTGGACAGAAACACTGAAGCTTTCTTT

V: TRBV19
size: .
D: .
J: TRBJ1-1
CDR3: CASSPRRFGTEAFF
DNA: TGTGCCAGTAGTCCCCGAAGATTTGGCACTGAAGCTTTCTTT

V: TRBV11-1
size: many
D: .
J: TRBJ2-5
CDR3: CASSPRTAQETQYF
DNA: TGTGCCAGCAGCCCTAGGACAGCTCAAGAGACCCAGTACTTC

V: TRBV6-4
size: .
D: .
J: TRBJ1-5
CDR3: CASSADGLLGQPQHF
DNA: TGTGCCAGCAGCGCGGACGGCCTCCTAGGTCAGCCCCAGCATTTT

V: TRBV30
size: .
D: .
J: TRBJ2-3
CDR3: CAWTGGGTDTQYF
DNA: TGTGCCTGGACTGGAGGGGGCACAGATACGCAGTATTTT

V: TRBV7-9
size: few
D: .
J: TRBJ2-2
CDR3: CASSLRRTGELFF
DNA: TGTGCCAGCAGCTTACGTAGGACCGGGGAGCTGTTTTTT

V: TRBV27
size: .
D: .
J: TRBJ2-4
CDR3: CASNSGGGIQYF
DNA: TGTGCCAGCAACTCCGGCGGCGGCATTCAGTACTTC

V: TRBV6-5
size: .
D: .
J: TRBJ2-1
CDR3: CASSYLGNYNEQFF
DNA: TGTGCCAGCAGTTACTTGGGGAACTACAATGAGCAGTTCTTC

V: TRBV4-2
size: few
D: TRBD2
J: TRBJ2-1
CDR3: CASSSLAGGLENEQFF
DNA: TGTGCCAGCAGCTCTTTAGCGGGAGGTCTTGAAAATGAGCAGTTCTTC

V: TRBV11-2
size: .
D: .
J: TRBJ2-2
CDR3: CATQGIRAGELFF
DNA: TGTGCCACCCAGGGGATCAGGGCCGGGGAGCTGTTTTTT

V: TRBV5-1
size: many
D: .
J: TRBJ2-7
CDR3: CASSLAGGTASYEQYF
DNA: TGCGCCAGCAGCTTGGCCGGCGGGACAGCTTCCTACGAGCAGTACTTC

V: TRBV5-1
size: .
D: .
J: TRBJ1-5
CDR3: CASSLMGGAAQPQHF
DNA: TGCGCCAGCAGCTTGATGGGGGGGGCTGCTCAGCCCCAGCATTTT

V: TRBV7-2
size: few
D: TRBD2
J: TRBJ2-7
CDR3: CASSLTSGRGQYF
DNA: TGTGCCAGCAGCTTAACTAGCGGGAGAGGGCAGTACTTC

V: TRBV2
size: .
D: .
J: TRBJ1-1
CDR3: CASSNRLMNTEAFF
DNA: TGTGCCAGCAGTAACAGACTGATGAACACTGAAGCTTTCTTT

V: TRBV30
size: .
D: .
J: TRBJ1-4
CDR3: CAWSAGDKKLFF
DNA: TGTGCCTGGAGTGCGGGGGACAAAAAACTGTTTTTT

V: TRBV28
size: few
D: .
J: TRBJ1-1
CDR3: CASSRPQGHTEAFF
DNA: TGTGCCAGCAGTCGACCCCAGGGGCACACTGAAGCTTTCTTT

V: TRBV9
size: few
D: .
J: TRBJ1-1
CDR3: CASSVAALGGSAFF
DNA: TGTGCCAGCAGCGTAGCTGCGTTGGGCGGATCAGCTTTCTTT

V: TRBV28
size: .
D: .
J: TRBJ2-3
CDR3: CASSLPLGLTDTQYF
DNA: TGTGCCAGCAGTCTACCTTTGGGTCTCACAGATACGCAGTATTTT

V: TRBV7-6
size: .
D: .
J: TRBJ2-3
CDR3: CASSSSNTQYF
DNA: TGTGCCAGCAGCTCCTCCAATACGCAGTATTTT

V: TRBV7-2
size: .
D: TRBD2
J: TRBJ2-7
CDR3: CASSFTGTRGYEQYF
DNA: TGTGCCAGCAGCTTTACCGGGACTAGAGGGTACGAGCAGTACTTC

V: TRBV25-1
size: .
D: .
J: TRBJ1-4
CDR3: CASSGTGTEKLFF
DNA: TGTGCCAGCAGTGGGACCGGGACAGAAAAACTGTTTTTT

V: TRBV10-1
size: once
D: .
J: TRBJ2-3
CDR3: CASGWGAHTQYF
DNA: TGCGCCAGCGGCTGGGGGGCCCATACGCAGTATTTT

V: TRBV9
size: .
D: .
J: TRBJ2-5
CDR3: CASSAPLSAQYF
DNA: TGTGCCAGCAGCGCCCCCTTATCGGCCCAGTACTTC

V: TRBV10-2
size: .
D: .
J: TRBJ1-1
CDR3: CAIGPRQTNTEAFF
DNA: TGCGCCATTGGCCCGAGGCAGACGAACACTGAAGCTTTCTTT

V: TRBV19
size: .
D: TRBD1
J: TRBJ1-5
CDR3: CASSGQGPGKAQHF
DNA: TGTGCCAGTAGCGGACAGGGTCCGGGGAAAGCCCAGCATTTT

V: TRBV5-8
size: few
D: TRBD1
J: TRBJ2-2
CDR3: CASSLQGTGELFF
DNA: TGTGCCAGCAGCCTACAGGGGACCGGGGAGCTGTTTTTT

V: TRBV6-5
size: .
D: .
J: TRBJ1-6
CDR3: CASSYSPRVRSPLHF
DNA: TGTGCCAGCAGTTACAGTCCTCGGGTTCGGTCACCCCTCCACTTT

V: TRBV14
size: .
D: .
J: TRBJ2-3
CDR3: CASGRGDTQYF
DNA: TGTGCCAGCGGAAGGGGTGATACGCAGTATTTT

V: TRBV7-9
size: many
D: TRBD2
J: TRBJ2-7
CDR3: CASSPSAGGYEQYF
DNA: TGTGCCAGCAGCCCCTCCGCGGGAGGGTACGAGCAGTACTTC

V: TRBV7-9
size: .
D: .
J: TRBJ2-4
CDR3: CASSYAGAGRRDIQYF
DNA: TGTGCCAGCAGCTACGCTGGGGCGGGAAGGAGGGACATTCAGTACTTC

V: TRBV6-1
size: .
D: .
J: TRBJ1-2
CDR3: CASSEGGGRGYTF
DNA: TGTGCCAGCAGTGAGGGTGGAGGGAGAGGCTACACCTTC

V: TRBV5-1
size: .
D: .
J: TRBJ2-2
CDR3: CASSFTAANTGELFF
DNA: TGCGCCAGCAGCTTCACAGCTGCGAACACCGGGGAGCTGTTTTTT

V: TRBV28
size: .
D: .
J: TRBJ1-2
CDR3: CASRWLDDYYGYTF
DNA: TGTGCCAGCAGATGGTTAGATGACTACTATGGCTACACCTTC

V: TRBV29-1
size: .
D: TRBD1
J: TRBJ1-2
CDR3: CSVGTGDNYGYTF
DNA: TGCAGCGTTGGGACAGGGGATAACTATGGCTACACCTTC

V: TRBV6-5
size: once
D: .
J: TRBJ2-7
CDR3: CATIFGPPLNEQYF
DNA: TGTGCCACAATATTCGGACCCCCTCTTAACGAGCAGTACTTC

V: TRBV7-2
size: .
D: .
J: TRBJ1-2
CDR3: CASSSPTVRYGYTF
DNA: TGTGCCAGCAGCTCACCGACAGTCCGCTATGGCTACACCTTC

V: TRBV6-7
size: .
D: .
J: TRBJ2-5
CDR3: CASREQGYQETQYF
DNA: TGTGCCAGCAGAGAACAGGGATACCAAGAGACCCAGTACTTC